Presented here are 10 T cell receptor beta chains from one specimen sequenced in a study of shared clonotypes between healthy human individuals. Repertoires were generated with immunoSEQ multiplex PCR, while TCRdb's copy carries only in-frame clones and drops some. Found here are over a million clones, approximately 78% of them singletons; the top ten hold roughly 0.61%. What was sequenced was memory CD4+ T cells from PBMCs. As to subset: CD45RA-negative fraction. These receptors all stem from a man aged 18 to 29 in good health. Some clones in this sample may be carry-over from other donors' samples.

As to this clone: One junction end does not reproduce the germline sequence, and a read error may be involved. The chain combines TRBV4-2 with TRBJ1-2; D not certain. The germline V gene has CDR1 LGHNA and CDR2 YNFKEQ. The CDR3 has 12 amino acids. CDR3 DNA: TGTGCCAGCAGCCAAGACACCAACCTGCAGGCCTTC. It is translated as CASSQDTNLQAF.

The chain uses TRBV30 and TRBJ2-5; TRBD2 might be the D (5 bases). The CDR3 contains 13 residues. V lost 4 bases and J lost 2, with 11 bases in between. Germline CDR1 GTSNPN, CDR2 SVGIG (reference sequence). The CDR3 DNA sequence: TGTGCCTGGAAAACGGGGTGGCAAGAGACCCAGTACTTC. The encoded protein is CAWKTGWQETQYF.

This chain links TRBV28 with TRBJ2-7; D possibly uses TRBD1 or TRBD2 (5 bases each). V was pared by 6 bases and J by 0 bases, with 24 bases between. Germline assignment: CDR1 MDHEN and CDR2 SYDVKM. The CDR3 contains 18 residues. The CDR3 protein is CASRDFGTLDISSYEQYF. As DNA, the CDR3 is TGTGCCAGCAGGGATTTCGGGACCCTCGACATAAGCTCCTACGAGCAGTACTTC. The full variable domain, with the rest looked up from reference TRBV28 and TRBJ2-7, is DVKVTQSSRYLVKRTGEKVFLECVQDMDHENMFWYRQDPGLGLRLIYFSYDVKMKEKGDIPEGYSVSREKKERFSLILESASTNQTSMYLCASRDFGTLDISSYEQYFGPGTRLTVT.

V usage is TRBV30 and J usage is TRBJ2-7; TRBD1 agrees at 7 bases. The CDR3 runs to 12 residues. CDR1 and CDR2 from the germline V gene are GTSNPN and SVGIG (reference sequence). The J segment lost 4 bases and the V segment lost 3 bases, leaving 3 bases of the junction unmatched. Here the CDR3 reads CAWREQGYEQYF. DNA of the CDR3: TGTGCCTGGAGGGAACAGGGGTACGAGCAGTACTTC. The complete variable domain, with remaining parts taken from reference TRBV30 and TRBJ2-7, reads SQTIHQWPATLVQPVGSPLSLECTVEGTSNPNLYWYRQAAGRGLQLLFYSVGIGQISSEVPQNLSASRPQDRQFILSSKKLLLSDSGFYLCAWREQGYEQYFGPGTRLTVT.

The chain is built from TRBV7-9 and TRBJ2-5, with 9 bases lining up with TRBD1. In germline, CDR1 is SEHNR, CDR2 FQNEAQ (reference sequence). This CDR3 contains 15 residues. The junction had 3 bases not matched to a gene; V was cut back by 3 bases and J by 1 base. CDR3 sequence reads: CASSFRTGAQETQYF. CDR3 sequence (DNA): TGTGCCAGCAGCTTTAGGACAGGGGCCCAAGAGACCCAGTACTTC. Together with reference TRBV7-9 and TRBJ2-5, the CDR3 gives the full variable domain: DTGVSQNPRHKITKRGQNVTFRCDPISEHNRLYWYRQTLGQGPEFLTYFQNEAQLEKSRLLSDRFSAERPKGSFSTLEIQRTEQGDSAMYLCASSFRTGAQETQYFGPGTRLLVL.

Comment on this clone: A read error may be the cause here, since a much bigger clone is one base away. The same CDR3 also results from other DNA sequences found in this sample. V is TRBV10-3 and J is TRBJ1-2; D remains ambiguous. The CDR3 extends over 14 amino acids. The germline CDR1 and CDR2 sequences are ENHRY and SYGVKD. CDR3: CAISESGKSYGYTF. The CDR3 DNA reads TGCGCCATCAGTGAGTCGGGGAAGAGCTATGGCTACACCTTC.

This clone has just one count. Other DNA sequences of this sample code for an identical CDR3. V gene TRBV9 combines with J gene TRBJ2-5; D is unclear. V was pared by 4 bases and J by 5 bases, with 6 bases between. Germline assignment: CDR1 SGDLS and CDR2 YYNGEE. The CDR3 has 11 amino acids. DNA of the CDR3: TGTGCCAGCAGCTCTGAGGAGACCCAGTACTTC. This gives the protein CASSSEETQYF. The variable domain in full, completed from reference TRBV9 and TRBJ2-5, reads DSGVTQTPKHLITATGQRVTLRCSPRSGDLSVYWYQQSLDQGLQFLIQYYNGEERAKGNILERFSAQQFPDLHSELNLSSLELGDSALYFCASSSEETQYFGPGTRLLVL.

J is TRBJ2-1 and V is TRBV10-3; 13 bases are shared with TRBD2. This CDR3 is 17 amino acids long. J was trimmed by 7 bases and V by 6 bases; bases with no gene match: 12. Germline V gene lookup returns CDR1 ENHRY and CDR2 SYGVKD. CDR3 DNA sequence: TGTGCCATCAGCCCCGGGACTAGCGGGACCGGGGGGAATGAGCAGTTCTTC. Residues: CAISPGTSGTGGNEQFF.

V gene TRBV18 combines with J gene TRBJ2-5; perhaps TRBD1 as D (6 bases). Trimming took off 6 bases at V and 5 bases at J, with 16 bases between the two ends. In germline, CDR1 is KGHSH, CDR2 LQKENI. The CDR3 has 14 amino acids. The CDR3 bases are TGTGCCAGCTCCCAGAATCAGGGGTACGAGACCCAGTACTTC. Translated: CASSQNQGYETQYF.

The chain carries TRBV28 and TRBJ1-2; TRBD1 matches 7 bases. Germline-derived CDR1 and CDR2 are MDHEN and SYDVKM. The J segment lost 0 bases and the V segment lost 6 bases, leaving 10 bases of the junction unmatched. The CDR3 covers 16 residues. CDR3 region: CASRDRDRPSNYGYTF. CDR3 nucleotide sequence: TGTGCCAGCAGGGATCGGGACAGACCGTCTAACTATGGCTACACCTTC.